Sequencing of this T cell receptor (beta chain) was carried out in a study of blood T cell repertoires in COVID-19. Overall study: From T cells, B-cell-depleted T cells, or PBMCs came the material, which was cDNA or gDNA.

Only a few counts were recorded for this clone. TCRdb's table, derived via immunoSEQ multiplex PCR, lists solely in-frame clones and lacks some. The sample holds some 60,000 clones, 75% to 85% seen once. The germline V gene encodes CDR1 MGHRA and CDR2 YSYEKL. V lost 3 bases and J lost 0; bases outside the gene matches: 11. This CDR3 region has 17 residues. V usage is TRBV4-1 and J usage is TRBJ2-7, with 7 bases lining up with TRBD2. Sequenced input: peripheral blood. The sequence came from a man aged 50-59 years with COVID-19, enrolled during active disease. The CDR3 DNA follows: TGCGCCAGCAGCCATCGATTCCTAGCGGATAGCTCCTACGAGCAGTACTTC. The encoded protein is CASSHRFLADSSYEQYF.